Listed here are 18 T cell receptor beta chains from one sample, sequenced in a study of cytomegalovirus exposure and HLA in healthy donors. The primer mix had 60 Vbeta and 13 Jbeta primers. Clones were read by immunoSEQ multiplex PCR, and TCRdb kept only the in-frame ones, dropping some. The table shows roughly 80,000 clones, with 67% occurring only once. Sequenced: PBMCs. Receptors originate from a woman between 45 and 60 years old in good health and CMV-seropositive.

The CDR3 nucleotides read TGTGCCAGCAGTGAAGGGGGCGAGGACACTGAAGCTTTCTTT. Its translation is CASSEGGEDTEAFF. The chain is built from TRBV6-1 and TRBJ1-1; D is possibly TRBD1 (5 bases). The V end lost 1 base, the J end lost 3 bases, and 9 bases lay between the germline ends. CDR3 size: 14 residues. The germline V gene has CDR1 MNHNS and CDR2 SASEGT.

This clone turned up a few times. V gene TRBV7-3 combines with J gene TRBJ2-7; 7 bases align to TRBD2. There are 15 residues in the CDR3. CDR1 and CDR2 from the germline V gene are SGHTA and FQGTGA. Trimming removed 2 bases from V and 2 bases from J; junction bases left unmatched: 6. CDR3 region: CASSLGLAAPYEQYV. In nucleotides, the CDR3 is TGTGCCAGCAGCTTAGGTCTAGCGGCACCCTACGAGCAGTACGTC.

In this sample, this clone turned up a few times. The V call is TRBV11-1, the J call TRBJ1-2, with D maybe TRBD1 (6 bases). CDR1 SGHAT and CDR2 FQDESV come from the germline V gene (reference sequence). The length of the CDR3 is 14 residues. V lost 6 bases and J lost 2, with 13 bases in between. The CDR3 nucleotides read TGTGCCAGCAGTCCCCGGGACACCAACTATGGCTACACCTTC. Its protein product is CASSPRDTNYGYTF. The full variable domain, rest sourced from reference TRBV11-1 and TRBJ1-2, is EAEVAQSPRYKITEKSQAVAFWCDPISGHATLYWYRQILGQGPELLVQFQDESVVDDSQLPKDRFSAERLKGVDSTLKIQPAELGDSAMYLCASSPRDTNYGYTFGSGTRLTVV.

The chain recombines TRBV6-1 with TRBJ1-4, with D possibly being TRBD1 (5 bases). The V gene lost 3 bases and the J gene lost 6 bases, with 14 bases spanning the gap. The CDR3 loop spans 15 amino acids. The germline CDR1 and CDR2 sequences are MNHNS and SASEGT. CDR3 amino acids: CASSDMGRRDEKLFF. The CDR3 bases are TGTGCCAGCAGTGATATGGGGCGCAGAGATGAAAAACTGTTTTTT.

The CDR3: CASSRDREQYF. The CDR3 DNA sequence: TGTGCCAGCAGCCGGGACAGGGAGCAGTACTTC. This sequence joins TRBV27 and TRBJ2-7; TRBD1 matches 8 bases. CDR1 and CDR2 (germline): MNHEY, SMNVEV (reference sequence). The CDR3 loop spans 11 amino acids. J lost 7 bases, V lost 6 bases, and 2 bases had no gene match.

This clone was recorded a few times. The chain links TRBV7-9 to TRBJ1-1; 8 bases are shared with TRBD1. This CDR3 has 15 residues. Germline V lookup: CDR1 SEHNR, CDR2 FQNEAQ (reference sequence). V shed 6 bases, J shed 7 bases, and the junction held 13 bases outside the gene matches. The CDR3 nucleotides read TGTGCCAGCAGTCCCGGGTCAGGGGGCGGCGGTGAAGCTTTCTTT. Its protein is CASSPGSGGGGEAFF.

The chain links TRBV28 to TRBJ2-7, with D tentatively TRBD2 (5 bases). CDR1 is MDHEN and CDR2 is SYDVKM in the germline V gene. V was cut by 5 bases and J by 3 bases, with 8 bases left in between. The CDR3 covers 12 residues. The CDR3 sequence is CASSRGNYEQYV. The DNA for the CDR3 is TGTGCCAGCAGTAGAGGGAACTACGAGCAGTACGTC.

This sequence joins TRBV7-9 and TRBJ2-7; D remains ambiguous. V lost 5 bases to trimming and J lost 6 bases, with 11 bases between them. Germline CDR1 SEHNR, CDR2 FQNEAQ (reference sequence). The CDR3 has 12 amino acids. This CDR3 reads CASSDDESEQYV. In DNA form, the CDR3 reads TGTGCCAGCAGCGACGACGAAAGCGAGCAGTACGTC.

The chain's CDR3 is CASRPTVIVSGNTIYF. The CDR3, as DNA: TGTGCCAGCAGGCCGACAGTGATAGTCTCTGGAAACACCATATATTTT. The chain links TRBV7-9 to TRBJ1-3, with D perhaps TRBD1 (5 bases). Trimming cost V 6 bases and J 0 bases, with 15 bases left between them. The CDR3 contains 16 residues. Germline CDR1 and CDR2: SEHNR and FQNEAQ (reference sequence). Looking up the rest from reference TRBV7-9 and TRBJ1-3 gives the full variable domain: DTGVSQNPRHKITKRGQNVTFRCDPISEHNRLYWYRQTLGQGPEFLTYFQNEAQLEKSRLLSDRFSAERPKGSFSTLEIQRTEQGDSAMYLCASRPTVIVSGNTIYFGEGSWLTVV.

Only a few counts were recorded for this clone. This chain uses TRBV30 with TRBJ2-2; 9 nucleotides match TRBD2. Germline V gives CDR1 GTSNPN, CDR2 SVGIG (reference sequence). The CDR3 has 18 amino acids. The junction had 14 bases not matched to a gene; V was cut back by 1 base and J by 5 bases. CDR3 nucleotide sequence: TGTGCCTGGAGTGGTCTGAGAGAGCGGGGGGAAGGGACCGGGGAGCTGTTTTTT. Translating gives CAWSGLRERGEGTGELFF.

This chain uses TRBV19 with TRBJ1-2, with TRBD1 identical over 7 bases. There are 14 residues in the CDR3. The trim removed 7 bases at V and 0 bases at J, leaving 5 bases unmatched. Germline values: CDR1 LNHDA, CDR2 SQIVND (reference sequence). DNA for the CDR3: TGTGCCAGTACTATGGGGACAGCTAACTATGGCTACACCTTC. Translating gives CASTMGTANYGYTF.

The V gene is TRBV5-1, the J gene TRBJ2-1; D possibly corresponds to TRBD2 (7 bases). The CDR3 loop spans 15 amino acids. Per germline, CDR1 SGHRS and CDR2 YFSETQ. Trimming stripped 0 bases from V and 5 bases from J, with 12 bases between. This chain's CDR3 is CASSLEGGPDNEQFF. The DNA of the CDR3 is TGCGCCAGCAGCTTGGAGGGGGGGCCCGACAATGAGCAGTTCTTC. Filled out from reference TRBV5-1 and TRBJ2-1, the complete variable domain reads KAGVTQTPRYLIKTRGQQVTLSCSPISGHRSVSWYQQTPGQGLQFLFEYFSETQRNKGNFPGRFSGRQFSNSRSEMNVSTLELGDSALYLCASSLEGGPDNEQFFGPGTRLTVL.

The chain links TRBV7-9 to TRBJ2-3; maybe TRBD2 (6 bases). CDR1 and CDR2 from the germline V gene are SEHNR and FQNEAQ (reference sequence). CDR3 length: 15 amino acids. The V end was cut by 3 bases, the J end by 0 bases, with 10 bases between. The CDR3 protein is CASSLGGDSTDTQYF. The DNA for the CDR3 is TGTGCCAGCAGCTTGGGCGGGGATAGCACAGATACGCAGTATTTT.

In DNA, the CDR3 is TGTGCCACCACCCGAGGACAGGGGCGCTCTGGAAACACCATATATTTT. Its protein is CATTRGQGRSGNTIYF. The rearrangement uses TRBV15 and TRBJ1-3; 9 bases agree with TRBD1. Germline V lookup: CDR1 LNHNV, CDR2 YYDKDF (reference sequence). This CDR3 contains 16 residues. V lost 7 bases to trimming and J lost 0 bases; unmatched junction nucleotides: 7.

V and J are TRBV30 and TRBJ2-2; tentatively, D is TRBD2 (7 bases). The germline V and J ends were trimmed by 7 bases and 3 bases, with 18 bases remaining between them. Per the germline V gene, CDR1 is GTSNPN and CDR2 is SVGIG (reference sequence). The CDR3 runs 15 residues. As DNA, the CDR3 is TGTGCCTCCGGTCGAGGCGGGGGCCACACCGGGGAGCTGTTTTTT. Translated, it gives CASGRGGGHTGELFF.

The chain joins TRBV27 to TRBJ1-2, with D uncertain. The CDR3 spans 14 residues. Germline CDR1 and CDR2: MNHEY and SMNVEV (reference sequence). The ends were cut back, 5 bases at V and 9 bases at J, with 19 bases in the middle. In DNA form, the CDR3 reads TGTGCCAGCAGTCCCTCCCGAACGAGGGCTAGCTACACCTTC. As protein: CASSPSRTRASYTF.

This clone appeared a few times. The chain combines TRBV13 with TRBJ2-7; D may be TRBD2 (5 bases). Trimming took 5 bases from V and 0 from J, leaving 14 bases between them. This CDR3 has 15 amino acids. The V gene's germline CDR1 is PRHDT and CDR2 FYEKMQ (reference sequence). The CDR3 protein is CASSPGLGSSYEQYF. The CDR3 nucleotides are TGTGCCAGCAGCCCAGGACTTGGGAGCTCCTACGAGCAGTACTTC.

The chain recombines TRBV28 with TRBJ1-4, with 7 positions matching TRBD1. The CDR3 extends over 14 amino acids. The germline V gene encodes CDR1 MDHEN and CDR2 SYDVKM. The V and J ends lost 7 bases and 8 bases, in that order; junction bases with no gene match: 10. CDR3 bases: TGTGCCAGCACTAAAGACAGGGATTACGAAAAACTGTTTTTT. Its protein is CASTKDRDYEKLFF.